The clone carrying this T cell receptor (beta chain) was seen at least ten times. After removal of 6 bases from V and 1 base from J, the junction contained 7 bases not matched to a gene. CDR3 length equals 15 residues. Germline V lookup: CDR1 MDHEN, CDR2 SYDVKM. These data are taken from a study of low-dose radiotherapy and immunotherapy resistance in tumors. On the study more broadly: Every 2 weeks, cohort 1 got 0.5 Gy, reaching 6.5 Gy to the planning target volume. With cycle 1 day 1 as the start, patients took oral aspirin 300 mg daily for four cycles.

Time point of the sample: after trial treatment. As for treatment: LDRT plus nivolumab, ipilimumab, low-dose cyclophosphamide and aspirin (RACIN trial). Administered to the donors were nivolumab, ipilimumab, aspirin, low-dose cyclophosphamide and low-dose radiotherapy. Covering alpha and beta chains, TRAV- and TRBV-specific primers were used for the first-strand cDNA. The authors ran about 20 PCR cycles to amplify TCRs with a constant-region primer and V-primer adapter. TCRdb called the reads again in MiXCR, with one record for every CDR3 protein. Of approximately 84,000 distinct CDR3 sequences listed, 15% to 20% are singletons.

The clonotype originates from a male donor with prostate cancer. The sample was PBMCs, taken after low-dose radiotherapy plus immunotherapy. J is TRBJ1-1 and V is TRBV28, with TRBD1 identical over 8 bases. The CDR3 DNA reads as TGTGCCAGCAGAACGACTGGACAGGGGAACACTGAAGCTTTCTTT. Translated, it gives CASRTTGQGNTEAFF.